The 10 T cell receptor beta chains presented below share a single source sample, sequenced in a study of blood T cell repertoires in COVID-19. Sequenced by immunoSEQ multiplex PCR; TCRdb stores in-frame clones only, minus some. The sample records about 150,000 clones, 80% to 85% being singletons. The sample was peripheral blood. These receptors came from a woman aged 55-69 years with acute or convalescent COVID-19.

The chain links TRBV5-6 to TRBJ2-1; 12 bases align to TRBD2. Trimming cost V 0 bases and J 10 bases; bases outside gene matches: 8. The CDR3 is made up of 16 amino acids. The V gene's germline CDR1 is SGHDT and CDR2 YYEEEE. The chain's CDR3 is CASSLGPSGGAREQFF. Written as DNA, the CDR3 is TGTGCCAGCAGCTTGGGACCTAGCGGGGGGGCGAGGGAGCAGTTCTTC.

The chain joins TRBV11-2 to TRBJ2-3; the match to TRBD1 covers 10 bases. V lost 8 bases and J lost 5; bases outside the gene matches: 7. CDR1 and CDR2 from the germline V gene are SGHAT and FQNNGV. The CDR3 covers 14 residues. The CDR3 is CASAPDRGEDTQYF. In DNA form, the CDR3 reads TGTGCCAGCGCCCCGGACAGGGGGGAAGATACGCAGTATTTT. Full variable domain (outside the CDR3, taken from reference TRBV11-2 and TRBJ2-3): EAGVAQSPRYKIIEKRQSVAFWCNPISGHATLYWYQQILGQGPKLLIQFQNNGVVDDSQLPKDRFSAERLKGVDSTLKIQPAKLEDSAVYLCASAPDRGEDTQYFGPGTRLTVL.

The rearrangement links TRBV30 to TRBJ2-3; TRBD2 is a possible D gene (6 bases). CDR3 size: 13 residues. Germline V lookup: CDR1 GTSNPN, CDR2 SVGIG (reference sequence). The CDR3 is CATPGDFTDTQYF. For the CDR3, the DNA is TGTGCAACACCCGGGGACTTCACAGATACGCAGTATTTT.

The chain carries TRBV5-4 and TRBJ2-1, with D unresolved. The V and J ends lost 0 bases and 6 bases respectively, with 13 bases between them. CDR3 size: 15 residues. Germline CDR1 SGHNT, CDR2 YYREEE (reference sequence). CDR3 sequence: CASSLALTVGNEQFF. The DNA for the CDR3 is TGTGCCAGCAGCTTGGCCTTAACAGTGGGCAATGAGCAGTTCTTC.

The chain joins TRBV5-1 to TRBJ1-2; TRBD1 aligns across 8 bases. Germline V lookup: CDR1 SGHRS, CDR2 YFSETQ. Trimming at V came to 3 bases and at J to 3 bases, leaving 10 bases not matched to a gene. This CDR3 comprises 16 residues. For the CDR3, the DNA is TGCGCCAGCAGCTCGGGACCGGGACAGGTTTACTATGGCTACACCTTC. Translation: CASSSGPGQVYYGYTF.

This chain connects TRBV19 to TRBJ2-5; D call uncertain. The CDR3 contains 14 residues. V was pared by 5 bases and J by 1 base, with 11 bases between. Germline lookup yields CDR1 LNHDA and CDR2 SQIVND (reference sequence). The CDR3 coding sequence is TGTGCCAGTAGTCCGTCGTGGGCCCAAGAGACCCAGTACTTC. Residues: CASSPSWAQETQYF.

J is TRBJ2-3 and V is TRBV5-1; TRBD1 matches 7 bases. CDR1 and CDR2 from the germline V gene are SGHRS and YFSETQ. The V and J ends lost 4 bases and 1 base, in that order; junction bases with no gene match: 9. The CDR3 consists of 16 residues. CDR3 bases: TGCGCCAGCAGCCCCGTTCTAACAGGGGGCACAGATACGCAGTATTTT. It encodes CASSPVLTGGTDTQYF.

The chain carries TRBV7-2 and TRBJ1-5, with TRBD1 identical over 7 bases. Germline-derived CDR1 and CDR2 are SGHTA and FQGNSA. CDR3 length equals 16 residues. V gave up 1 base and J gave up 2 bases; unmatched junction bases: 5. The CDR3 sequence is CASSLETGLGNQPQHF. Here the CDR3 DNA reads TGTGCCAGCAGCTTAGAGACAGGGTTGGGCAATCAGCCCCAGCATTTT.

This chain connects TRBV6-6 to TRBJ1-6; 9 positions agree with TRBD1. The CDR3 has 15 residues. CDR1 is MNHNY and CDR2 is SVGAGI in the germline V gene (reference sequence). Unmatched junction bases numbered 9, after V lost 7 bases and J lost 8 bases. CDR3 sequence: CASTLNRGLDSPLHF. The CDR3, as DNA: TGTGCCAGCACCCTTAACAGGGGGCTTGATTCACCCCTCCACTTT.

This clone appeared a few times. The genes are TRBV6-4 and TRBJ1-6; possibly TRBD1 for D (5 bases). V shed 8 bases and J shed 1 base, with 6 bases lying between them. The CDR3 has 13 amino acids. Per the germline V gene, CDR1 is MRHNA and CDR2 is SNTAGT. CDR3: CASGGSYNSPLHF. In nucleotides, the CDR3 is TGTGCCAGCGGGGGGTCCTATAATTCACCCCTCCACTTT.